This T cell receptor beta chain appears in the sequencing data of a study of CD8 T cells in Susac syndrome. The authors sequenced TCR beta from blood CD8+ and CD4+ T cells. Random hexamers were used to reverse transcribe 0.5 to 1 ug of RNA. TCRdb reprocessed the immunoSEQ multiplex PCR reads with MiXCR, giving one entry per CDR3 protein. The sample lists approximately 190,000 distinct CDR3 sequences; just under 95% were seen once. This clonotype was seen a single time. Its antigen is not identified. Study-wide results and caveats: Expansion of Susac CD8+ clones peaked in TEMRA cells and in active patients.

The V end was cut by 4 bases, the J end by 6 bases, with 6 bases between. The CDR3 covers 11 residues. Per the germline V gene, CDR1 is LGHDT and CDR2 is YNNKEL (reference sequence). The source of this sequence is a human donor with Susac syndrome. The sequenced material came from CD8+ T cells from PBMCs. The chain uses TRBV3-1 and TRBJ1-2; D is uncertain. The CDR3 sequence is CASSLNDGYTF. The CDR3 DNA reads TGTGCCAGCAGCCTGAATGATGGCTACACCTTC.